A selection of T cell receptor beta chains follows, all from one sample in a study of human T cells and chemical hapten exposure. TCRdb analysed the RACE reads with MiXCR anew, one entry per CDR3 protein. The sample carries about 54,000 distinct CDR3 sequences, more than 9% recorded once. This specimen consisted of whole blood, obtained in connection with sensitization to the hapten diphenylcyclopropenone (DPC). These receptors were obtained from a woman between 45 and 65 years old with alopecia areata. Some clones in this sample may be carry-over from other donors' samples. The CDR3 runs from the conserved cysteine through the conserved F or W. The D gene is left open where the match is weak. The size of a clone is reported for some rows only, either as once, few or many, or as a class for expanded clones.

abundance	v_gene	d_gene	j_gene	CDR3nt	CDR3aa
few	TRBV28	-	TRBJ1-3	TGTGCCAGCGGGGAGTCTCCTGGAAACACCATATATTTT	CASGESPGNTIYF
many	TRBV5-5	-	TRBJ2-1	TGTGCCAGCAGCTCCGAGTACGGTGAGCAGTTCTTC	CASSSEYGEQFF
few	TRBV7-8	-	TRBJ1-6	TGTGCCAGCAGCTTAGAAGGCGGGGCAGGCTATAATTCACCCCTCCACTTT	CASSLEGGAGYNSPLHF
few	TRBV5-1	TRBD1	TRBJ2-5	TGCGCCAGCAGCTTGGACAGGGGGAAACAAGAGACCCAGTACTTC	CASSLDRGKQETQYF
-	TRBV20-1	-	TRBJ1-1	TGCAGTGCTAGGAATCCGGGGACCTGGGGCACTGAAGCTTTCTTT	CSARNPGTWGTEAFF
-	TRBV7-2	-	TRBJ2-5	TGTGCCAGCAAAGGGGGTTTTTCACAAGAGACCCAGTACTTC	CASKGGFSQETQYF
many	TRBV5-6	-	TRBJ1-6	TGTGCCAGCAGCTCACCCTCCCTCACGGGTCTCCTCCACTTT	CASSSPSLTGLLHF
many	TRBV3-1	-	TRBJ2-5	TGTGCCAGCAGCCACGTGGGGGCGCGACAGACCCAGTACTTC	CASSHVGARQTQYF
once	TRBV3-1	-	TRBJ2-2	TGTGCCAGCAGCCAAGATCGCGGAGGCTCCCGAAGACCTACGAACACCGGGGAGCTGTTTTTT	CASSQDRGGSRRPTNTGELFF
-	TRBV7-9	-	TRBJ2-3	TGTGCCAGCAGCCCTACCACAGAGAGCACAGATACGCAGTATTTT	CASSPTTESTDTQYF
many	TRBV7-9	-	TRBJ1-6	TGTGCCAGCAGCATTGAACAGGGAGGGTCACCCCTCCACTTT	CASSIEQGGSPLHF
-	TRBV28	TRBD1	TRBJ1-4	TGTGCCAGCAGCCAGGGACAGGAGGAAGAAAAACTGTTTTTT	CASSQGQEEEKLFF
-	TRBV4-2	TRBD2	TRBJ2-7	TGTGCCAGCAGCCAAGCCCTAGCGGACTACGAGCAGTACTTC	CASSQALADYEQYF
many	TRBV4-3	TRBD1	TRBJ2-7	TGCGCCAGCAGCCCCCTGACCGGACAGGGTTCCTACGAGCAGTACTTC	CASSPLTGQGSYEQYF
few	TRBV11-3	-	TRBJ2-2	TGTGCCAGCCGACTTGACATGGCCGGGGAGCTGTTTTTT	CASRLDMAGELFF
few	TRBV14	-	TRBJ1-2	TGTGCCAGCAGCCAAGCCCGAAGCGGCTACACCTTC	CASSQARSGYTF
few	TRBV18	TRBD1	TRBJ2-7	TGTGCCAGCTCACCCACAGGGGGACAGGGGTTGTACGAGCAGTACTTC	CASSPTGGQGLYEQYF
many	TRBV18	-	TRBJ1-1	TGTGCCAGCTCAGCTCTAGGGGGGAACACTGAAGCTTTCTTT	CASSALGGNTEAFF
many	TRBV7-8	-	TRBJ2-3	TGTGCCAGCAGCTCTAGGGAGCTTGACACGCAGTATTTT	CASSSRELDTQYF
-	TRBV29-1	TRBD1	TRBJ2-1	TGCAGCGCTAATCGGGACAGCTACAATGAGCAGTTCTTC	CSANRDSYNEQFF
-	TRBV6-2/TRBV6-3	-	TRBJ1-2	TGTGCCAGCAGTTACCAAGGACAGAGCGACTATTTCCAGTATGGCTACACCTTC	CASSYQGQSDYFQYGYTF
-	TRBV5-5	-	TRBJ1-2	TGTGCCAGCAGCTTCTTACAGGGAAGCTATGGCTACACCTTC	CASSFLQGSYGYTF
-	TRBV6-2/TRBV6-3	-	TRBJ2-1	TGTGCCAGCAGTTACTCTACCCCCCTGGGGCAGTTCTTC	CASSYSTPLGQFF
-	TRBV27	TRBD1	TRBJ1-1	TGTGCCAGCAGTTTGCAGGGGGCGCTCACTGAAGCTTTCTTT	CASSLQGALTEAFF
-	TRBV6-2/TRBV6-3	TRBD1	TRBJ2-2	TGTGCCAGCAGTGCCGGGACAGGGGGGAACACCGGGGAGCTGTTTTTT	CASSAGTGGNTGELFF
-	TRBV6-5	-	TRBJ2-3	TGTGCCAGCAGTTATGACTCGGGGTCAGATACGCAGTATTTT	CASSYDSGSDTQYF
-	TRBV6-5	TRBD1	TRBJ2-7	TGTGCCAGCAGGTTACAGGGGGCAACGGACGAGCAGTACTTC	CASRLQGATDEQYF
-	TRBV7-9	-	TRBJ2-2	TGTGCCAGCAGCCGTCAGGGCGGGCAGGTCAACACCGGGGAGCTGTTTTTT	CASSRQGGQVNTGELFF
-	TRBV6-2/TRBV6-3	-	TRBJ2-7	TGTGCCAGCAGTTTCCGGCAGGGAAGGCCCGAGCAGTACTTC	CASSFRQGRPEQYF
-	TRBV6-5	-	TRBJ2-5	TGTGCCAGCAGTTACTCTCTCCAGGAGATCTGGACCCAGTACTTC	CASSYSLQEIWTQYF
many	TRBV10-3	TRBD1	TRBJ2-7	TGTGCCATCAGTGAGACGGACAGGATCCACGAGCAGTACTTC	CAISETDRIHEQYF
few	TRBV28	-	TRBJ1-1	TGTGCCAGCAGTATCCTCAGAGGGACGGCTTTCTTT	CASSILRGTAFF
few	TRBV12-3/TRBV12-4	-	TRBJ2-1	TGTGCCAGCAGTCGCATCAGGGAGAATGAGCAGTTCTTC	CASSRIRENEQFF
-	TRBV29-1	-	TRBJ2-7	TGCAGCGTGAAAGGCAGGGTAAAAGACGAGCAGTACTTC	CSVKGRVKDEQYF
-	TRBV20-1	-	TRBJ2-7	TGCAGTGCTGACCTTTGGGAAAGCTACGAGCAGTACTTC	CSADLWESYEQYF
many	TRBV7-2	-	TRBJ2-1	TGTGCCAGCAGCCCCCATGACGGGGGAAAGCAGTTCTTC	CASSPHDGGKQFF
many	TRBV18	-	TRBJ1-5	TGTGCCAGCTCACGACAGACCGATCAGCCCCAGCATTTT	CASSRQTDQPQHF
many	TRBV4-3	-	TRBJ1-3	TGCGCCAGCAGCCAAGATATTGCCTTCTCTGGAAACACCATATATTTT	CASSQDIAFSGNTIYF
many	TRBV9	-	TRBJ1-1	TGTGCCAGCAGCCCTCACTCCGAAGCTTTCTTT	CASSPHSEAFF
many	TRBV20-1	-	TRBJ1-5	TGCAGTGCTAGAGATCCCTCTACCATCGCTGCACAGCCCCAGCATTTT	CSARDPSTIAAQPQHF
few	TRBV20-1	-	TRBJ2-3	TGCAGTGCTAGAGCCTTCAGGACGGGAGGCACAGATACGCAGTATTTT	CSARAFRTGGTDTQYF
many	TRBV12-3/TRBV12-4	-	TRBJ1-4	TGTGCCAGCAGTTTAAGTGGGATGGCTAATGAAAAACTGTTTTTT	CASSLSGMANEKLFF
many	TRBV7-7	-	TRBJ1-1	TGTGCTAGCAGCCGTACAGAGAACACTGAAGCTTTCTTT	CASSRTENTEAFF
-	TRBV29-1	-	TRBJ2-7	TGCAGCGTGATGTTCGACTACGAGCAGTACTTC	CSVMFDYEQYF
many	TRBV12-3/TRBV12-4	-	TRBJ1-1	TGTGCCAGCAGTTTGGGTTACACTGAAGCTTTCTTT	CASSLGYTEAFF
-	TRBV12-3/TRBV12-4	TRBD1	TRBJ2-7	TGTGCCAGCAGTTTATCCGGGACAGGGAGGAACGAGCAGTACTTC	CASSLSGTGRNEQYF
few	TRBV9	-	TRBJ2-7	TGTGCCAGCAGCGCCCACATTGTAGGGGAGCAGTACTTC	CASSAHIVGEQYF
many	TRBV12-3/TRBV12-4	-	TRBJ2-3	TGTGCCAGCAGTTTAGCATACATGGCACAGGATACGCAGTATTTT	CASSLAYMAQDTQYF
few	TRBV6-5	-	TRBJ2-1	TGTGCCAGCAAGGGCGGGGGCGCTTCCTACAATGAGCAGTTCTTC	CASKGGGASYNEQFF
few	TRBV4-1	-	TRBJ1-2	TGCGCCAGCAGCCAAGAAGTTGACCGGGACGGAGATAACTATGGCTACACCTTC	CASSQEVDRDGDNYGYTF
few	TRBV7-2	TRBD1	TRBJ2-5	TGTGCCAGCAGCCCGGGGACAGGGGGGGAGACCCAGTACTTC	CASSPGTGGETQYF
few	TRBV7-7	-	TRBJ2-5	TGTGCCAGCAGCTTAGCTTGGCACGCGAGGGAGACCCAGTACTTC	CASSLAWHARETQYF
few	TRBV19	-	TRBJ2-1	TGTGCCAGTAGTACGGTCGCGGGGGCCCACAATGAGCAGTTCTTC	CASSTVAGAHNEQFF
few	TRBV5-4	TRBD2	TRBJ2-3	TGTGCCAGCAGCTCCAGGACTAGTGGTGGAGATACGCAGTATTTT	CASSSRTSGGDTQYF
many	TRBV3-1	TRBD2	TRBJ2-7	TGTGCCAGCAGCCAAGCGGGGGGAAAGGGTCGGTACGAGCAGTACTTC	CASSQAGGKGRYEQYF
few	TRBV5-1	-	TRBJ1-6	TGCGCCAGCAGCTTGGGTGAAGTACCTAATTCACCCCTCCACTTT	CASSLGEVPNSPLHF
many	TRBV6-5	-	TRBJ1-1	TGTGCCAGCAGTAAACAGGGAGCGGTGAACACTGAAGCTTTCTTT	CASSKQGAVNTEAFF
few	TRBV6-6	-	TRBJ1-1	TGTGCCAGCAGTCCTGGGAGTAACACTGAAGCTTTCTTT	CASSPGSNTEAFF
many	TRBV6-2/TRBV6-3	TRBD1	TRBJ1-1	TGTGCCAGCGAAACAGGGGGCCCGAGGACTGAAGCTTTCTTT	CASETGGPRTEAFF
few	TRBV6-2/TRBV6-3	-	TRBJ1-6	TGTGCCAGCAGTCCTCTTAGGTCGGCGAATAATTCACCCCTCCACTTT	CASSPLRSANNSPLHF